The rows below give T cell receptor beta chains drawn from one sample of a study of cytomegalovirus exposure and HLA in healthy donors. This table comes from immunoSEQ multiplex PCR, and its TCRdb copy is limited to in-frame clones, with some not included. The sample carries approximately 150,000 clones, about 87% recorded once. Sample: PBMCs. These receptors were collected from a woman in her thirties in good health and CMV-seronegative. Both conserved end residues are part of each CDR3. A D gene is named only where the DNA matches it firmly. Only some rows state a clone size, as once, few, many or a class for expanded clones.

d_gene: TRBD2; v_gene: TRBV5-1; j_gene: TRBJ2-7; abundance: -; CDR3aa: CASSPSPGTSGGAKEQYF; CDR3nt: TGCGCCAGCAGCCCCAGCCCCGGGACTAGCGGGGGGGCTAAAGAGCAGTACTTC
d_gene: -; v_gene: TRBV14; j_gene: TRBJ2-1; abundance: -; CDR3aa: CASSQVQGSAGSGNEQFF; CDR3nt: TGTGCCAGCAGCCAAGTACAGGGGTCGGCGGGGTCTGGCAATGAGCAGTTCTTC
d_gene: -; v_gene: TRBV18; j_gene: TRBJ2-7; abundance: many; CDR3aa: CASSPREGIYEQYF; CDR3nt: TGTGCCAGCTCACCACGCGAGGGCATATACGAGCAGTACTTC
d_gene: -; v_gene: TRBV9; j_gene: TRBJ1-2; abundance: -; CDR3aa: CASSAGYGYTF; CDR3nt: TGTGCCAGCAGCGCGGGGTATGGCTACACCTTC
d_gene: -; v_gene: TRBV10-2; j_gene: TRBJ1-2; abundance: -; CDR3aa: CASSTANYGYTF; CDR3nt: TGCGCCAGCAGTACGGCTAACTATGGCTACACCTTC
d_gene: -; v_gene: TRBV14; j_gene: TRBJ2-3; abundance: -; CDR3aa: CASSQAQRVPSTDTQYF; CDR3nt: TGTGCCAGCAGCCAAGCGCAGCGGGTACCTAGCACAGATACGCAGTATTTT
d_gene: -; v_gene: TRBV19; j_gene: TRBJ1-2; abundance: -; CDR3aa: CASSPGTNYGYTF; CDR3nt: TGTGCCAGTAGCCCGGGTACTAACTATGGCTACACCTTC
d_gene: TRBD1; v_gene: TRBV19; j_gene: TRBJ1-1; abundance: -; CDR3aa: CASNWGQMAPGLQAFF; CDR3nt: TGTGCCAGTAATTGGGGACAGATGGCCCCCGGACTTCAGGCTTTCTTT
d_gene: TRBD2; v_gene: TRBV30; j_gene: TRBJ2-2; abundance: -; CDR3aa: CAWSVGGAGELFF; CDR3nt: TGTGCCTGGAGTGTGGGGGGGGCCGGGGAGCTGTTTTTT
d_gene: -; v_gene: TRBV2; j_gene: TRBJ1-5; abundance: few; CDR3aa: CASRRYSNQPQHF; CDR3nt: TGTGCCAGCAGGCGGTATAGCAATCAGCCCCAGCATTTT
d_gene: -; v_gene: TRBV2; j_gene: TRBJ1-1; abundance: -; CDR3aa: CAIQGGNTEAFF; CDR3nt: TGTGCCATACAAGGGGGGAACACTGAAGCTTTCTTT
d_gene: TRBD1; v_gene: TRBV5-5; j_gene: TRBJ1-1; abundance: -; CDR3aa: CASSLTGENVNTEAFF; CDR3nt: TGTGCCAGCAGCTTGACAGGGGAAAACGTGAACACTGAAGCTTTCTTT
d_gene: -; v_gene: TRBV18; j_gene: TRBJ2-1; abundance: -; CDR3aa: CASSPPPGGYNEQFF; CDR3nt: TGTGCCAGCTCACCACCGCCAGGGGGGTACAATGAGCAGTTCTTC
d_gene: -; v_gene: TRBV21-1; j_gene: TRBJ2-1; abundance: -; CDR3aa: CASSLSRSEQFF; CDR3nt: TGTGCCAGCAGCCTCTCTAGGAGCGAGCAGTTCTTC
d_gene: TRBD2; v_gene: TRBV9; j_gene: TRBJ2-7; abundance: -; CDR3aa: CASSVGIGGGGTYEQYF; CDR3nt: TGTGCCAGCAGCGTAGGGATCGGGGGGGGAGGAACCTACGAGCAGTACTTC
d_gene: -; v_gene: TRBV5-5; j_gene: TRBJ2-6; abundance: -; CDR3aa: CASSGRTAPLFNVLTF; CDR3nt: TGTGCCAGCAGCGGTAGGACAGCTCCCCTCTTCAACGTCCTGACTTTC
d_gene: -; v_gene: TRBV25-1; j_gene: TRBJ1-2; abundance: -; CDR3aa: CATQNRIYGYTF; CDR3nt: TGTGCCACTCAAAACAGGATCTATGGCTACACCTTC
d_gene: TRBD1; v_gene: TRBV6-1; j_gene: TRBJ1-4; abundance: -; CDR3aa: CASNPGQGREKLFF; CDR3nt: TGTGCCAGCAATCCGGGACAGGGTAGGGAAAAACTGTTTTTT
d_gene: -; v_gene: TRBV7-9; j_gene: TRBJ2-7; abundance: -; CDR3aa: CASSARITGSSYEQYF; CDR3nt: TGTGCCAGCAGCGCTCGTATAACAGGGAGCTCCTACGAGCAGTACTTC
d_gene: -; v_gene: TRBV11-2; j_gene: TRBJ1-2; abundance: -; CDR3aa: CASSLGLYYGYTF; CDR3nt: TGTGCCAGCAGCTTAGGACTTTACTATGGCTACACCTTC
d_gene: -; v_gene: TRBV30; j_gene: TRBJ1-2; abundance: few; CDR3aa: CAWTRAPDNYGYTF; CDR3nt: TGTGCCTGGACCCGAGCACCTGATAACTATGGCTACACCTTC
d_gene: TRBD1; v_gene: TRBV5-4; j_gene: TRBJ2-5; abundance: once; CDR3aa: CASSLGQGEETQYF; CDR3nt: TGTGCCAGCAGCTTGGGACAGGGTGAAGAGACCCAGTACTTC
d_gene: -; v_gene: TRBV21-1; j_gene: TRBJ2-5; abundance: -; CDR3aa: CASSQSGRWTSGGEETQYF; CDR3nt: TGTGCCAGCAGCCAAAGTGGAAGATGGACTAGCGGGGGGGAAGAGACCCAGTACTTC